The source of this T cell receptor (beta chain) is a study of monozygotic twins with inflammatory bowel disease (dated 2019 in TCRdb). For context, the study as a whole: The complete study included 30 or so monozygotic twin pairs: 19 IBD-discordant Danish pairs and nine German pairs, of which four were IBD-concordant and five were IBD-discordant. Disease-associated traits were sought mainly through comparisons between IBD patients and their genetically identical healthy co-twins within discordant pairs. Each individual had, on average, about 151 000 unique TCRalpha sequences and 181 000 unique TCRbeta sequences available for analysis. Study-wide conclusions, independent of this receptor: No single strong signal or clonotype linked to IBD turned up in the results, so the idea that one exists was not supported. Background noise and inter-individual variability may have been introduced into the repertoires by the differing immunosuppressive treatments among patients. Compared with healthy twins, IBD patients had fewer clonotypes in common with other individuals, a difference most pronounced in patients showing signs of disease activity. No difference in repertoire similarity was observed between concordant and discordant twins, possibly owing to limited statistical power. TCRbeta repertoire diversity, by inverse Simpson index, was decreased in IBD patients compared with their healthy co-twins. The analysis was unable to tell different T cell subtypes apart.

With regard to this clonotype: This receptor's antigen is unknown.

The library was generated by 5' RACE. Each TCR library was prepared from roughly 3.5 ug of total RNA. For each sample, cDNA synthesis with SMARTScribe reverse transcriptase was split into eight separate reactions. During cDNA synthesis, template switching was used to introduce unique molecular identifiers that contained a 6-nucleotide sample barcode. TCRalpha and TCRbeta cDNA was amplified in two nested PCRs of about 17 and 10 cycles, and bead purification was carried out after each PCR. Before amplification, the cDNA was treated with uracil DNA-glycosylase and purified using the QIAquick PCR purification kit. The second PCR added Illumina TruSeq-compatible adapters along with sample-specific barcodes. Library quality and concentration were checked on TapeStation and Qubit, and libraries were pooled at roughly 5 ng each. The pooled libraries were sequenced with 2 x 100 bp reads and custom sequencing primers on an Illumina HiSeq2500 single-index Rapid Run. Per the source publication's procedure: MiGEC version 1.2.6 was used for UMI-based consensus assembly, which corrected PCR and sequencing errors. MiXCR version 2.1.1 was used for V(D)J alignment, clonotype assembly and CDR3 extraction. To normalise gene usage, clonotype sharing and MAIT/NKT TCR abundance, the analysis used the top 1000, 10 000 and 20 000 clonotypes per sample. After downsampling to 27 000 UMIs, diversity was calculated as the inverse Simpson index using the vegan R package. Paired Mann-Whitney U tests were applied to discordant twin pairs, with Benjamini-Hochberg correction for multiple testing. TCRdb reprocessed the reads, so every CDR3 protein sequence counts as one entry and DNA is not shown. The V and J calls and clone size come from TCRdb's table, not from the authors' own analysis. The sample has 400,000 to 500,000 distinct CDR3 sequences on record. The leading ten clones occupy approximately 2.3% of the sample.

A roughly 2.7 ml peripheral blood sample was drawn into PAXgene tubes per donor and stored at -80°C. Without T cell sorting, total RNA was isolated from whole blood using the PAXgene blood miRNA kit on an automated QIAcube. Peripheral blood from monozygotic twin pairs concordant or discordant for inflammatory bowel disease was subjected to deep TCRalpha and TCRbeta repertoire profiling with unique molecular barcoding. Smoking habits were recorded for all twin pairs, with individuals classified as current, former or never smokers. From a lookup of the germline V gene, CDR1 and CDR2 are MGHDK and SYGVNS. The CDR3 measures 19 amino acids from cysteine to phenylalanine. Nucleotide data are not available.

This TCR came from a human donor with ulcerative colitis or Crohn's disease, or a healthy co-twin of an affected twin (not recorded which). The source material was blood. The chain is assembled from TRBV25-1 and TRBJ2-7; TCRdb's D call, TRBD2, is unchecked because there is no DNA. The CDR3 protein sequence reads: CASSAAGTSPTTPQYVQYF.